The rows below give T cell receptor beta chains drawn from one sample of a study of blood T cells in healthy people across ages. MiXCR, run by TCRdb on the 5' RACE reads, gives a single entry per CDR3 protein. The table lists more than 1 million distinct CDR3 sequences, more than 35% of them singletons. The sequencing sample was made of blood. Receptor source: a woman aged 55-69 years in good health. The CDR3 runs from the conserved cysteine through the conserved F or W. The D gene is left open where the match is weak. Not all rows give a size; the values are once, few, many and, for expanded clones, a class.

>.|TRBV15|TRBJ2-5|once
TGTGCCACCAGCAGAGGGAAGTCAGGGAAAGAGACCCAGTACTTC
CATSRGKSGKETQYF
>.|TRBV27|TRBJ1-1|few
TGTGCCAGCAGTCCCTTGGCGGGGGCGAGCATTGAAGCTTTCTTT
CASSPLAGASIEAFF
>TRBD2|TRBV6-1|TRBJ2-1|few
TGTGCCAGCAGCTCTGGGACTAGCGGGAGACCAGGGCAGTTCTTC
CASSSGTSGRPGQFF
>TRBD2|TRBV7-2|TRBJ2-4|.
TGTGCCAGCAGCTTAGGGGGCCCCCAGGCGGGAGAGCAGTACTTC
CASSLGGPQAGEQYF
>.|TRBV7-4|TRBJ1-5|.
TGTGCCAGCAGCTTAGGAGGCGTCAGATTGTTCAATCAGCCCCAGCATTTT
CASSLGGVRLFNQPQHF
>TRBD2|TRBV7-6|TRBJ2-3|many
TGTGCCAGCAGCTTAGAAGCCCTGCTCTGGACTAGCGGGAGAACAGATACGCAGTATTTT
CASSLEALLWTSGRTDTQYF
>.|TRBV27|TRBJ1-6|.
TGTGCCAGCAGTTTAAGGCGGGCAGATTCACCCCTCCACTTT
CASSLRRADSPLHF
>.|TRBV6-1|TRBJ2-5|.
TGTGACAGCAGTGAATCGCCAGGGAATCAAGAGACCCAGTACTTC
CDSSESPGNQETQYF
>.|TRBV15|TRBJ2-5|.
TGTGCCACCAGCAGAGAGAGGACGAGACTAGAGACCCAGTACTTC
CATSRERTRLETQYF
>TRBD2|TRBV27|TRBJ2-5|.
TGTGCCAGCAGTCCATCTAGCGGACGCCGTCAGCAGTACTTC
CASSPSSGRRQQYF
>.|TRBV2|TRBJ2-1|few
TGTGCTCGGAAAAGCTCCTACAATGAGCAGTTCTTC
CARKSSYNEQFF
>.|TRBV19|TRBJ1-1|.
TGTGCCACCTTAGCGGAAGGGCCAAGAGGGACTGAAGCTTTCTTT
CATLAEGPRGTEAFF
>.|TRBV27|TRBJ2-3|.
TGTGCCAGCAGTTTAATAGCGCGCACAGATACGCAGTATTTT
CASSLIARTDTQYF
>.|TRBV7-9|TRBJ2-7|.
TGTGCCAGCAGCACCACTAGGGGGAGCTCCTACGAGCAGTACTTC
CASSTTRGSSYEQYF
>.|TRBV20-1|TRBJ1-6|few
TGCAGTGCTAGGGGGGACGGTAATTCACCCCTCCACTTT
CSARGDGNSPLHF
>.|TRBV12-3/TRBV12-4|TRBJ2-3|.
TGTGCCAGCAGTCCCCCCAGGGACTCGTCAGATACGCAGTATTTT
CASSPPRDSSDTQYF